The 8 T cell receptor beta chains presented below share a single source sample, sequenced in a study of T cell responses to AZD1222 COVID-19 vaccine. The method was immunoSEQ multiplex PCR; TCRdb's version includes in-frame clones alone and lacks a portion of them. Seen here are 93,000 or so clones, less than 95% observed once, and the top ten hold 4% to 5.5%. Here the sequenced sample was peripheral blood, taken on day 0 of AZD1222 vaccination. All receptors derive from an adult in good health.

The V call is TRBV5-1, the J call TRBJ1-1; D is ambiguous. Germline CDR1 reads SGHRS; CDR2 reads YFSETQ. The CDR3 runs to 15 residues. Trimming removed 0 bases from V and 4 bases from J, with 13 bases in between. CDR3 residues: CASSLGTPSVTEAFF. The CDR3 DNA follows: TGCGCCAGCAGCTTGGGAACACCGTCCGTCACTGAAGCTTTCTTT. Based on the CDR3 plus reference TRBV5-1 and TRBJ1-1, the full variable domain is KAGVTQTPRYLIKTRGQQVTLSCSPISGHRSVSWYQQTPGQGLQFLFEYFSETQRNKGNFPGRFSGRQFSNSRSEMNVSTLELGDSALYLCASSLGTPSVTEAFFGQGTRLTVV.

The V call is TRBV2, the J call TRBJ1-5, with TRBD1 matching 8 bases. This CDR3 comprises 15 residues. Germline V gene sequence: CDR1 SNHLY, CDR2 FYNNEI. The ends lost 6 bases at V and 4 bases at J; junction bases unmatched: 8. The CDR3 DNA sequence: TGTGCCAGCAGATACGACAGGGGAGCGAATCAGCCCCAGCATTTT. This gives the protein CASRYDRGANQPQHF.

As for this clone: It is unclear where the CDR3 begins or ends on the DNA, so no DNA is shown, and the CDR3 is as TCRdb lists it. The chain couples TRBV6-2 or TRBV6-3 to TRBJ1-4. The CDR3 has 14 amino acids, counting both end residues. The V gene's germline CDR1 is MNHEY and CDR2 SVGEGT. Here the CDR3 reads CASSSSGDNEKLFF.

The gene calls are TRBV19 and TRBJ2-3; the match to TRBD2 covers 9 bases. The trim removed 6 bases at V and 3 bases at J, leaving 10 bases unmatched. The CDR3 loop spans 16 amino acids. Germline values: CDR1 LNHDA, CDR2 SQIVND (reference sequence). The CDR3: CASSKLAGATTDTQYF. The CDR3 DNA sequence: TGTGCCAGTAGCAAGTTAGCGGGGGCCACAACAGATACGCAGTATTTT. Filled out from reference TRBV19 and TRBJ2-3, the complete variable domain reads DGGITQSPKYLFRKEGQNVTLSCEQNLNHDAMYWYRQDPGQGLRLIYYSQIVNDFQKGDIAEGYSVSREKKESFPLTVTSAQKNPTAFYLCASSKLAGATTDTQYFGPGTRLTVL.

The chain is built from TRBV28 and TRBJ1-4; 9 bases line up with TRBD1. The ends lost 6 bases at V and 8 bases at J; junction bases unmatched: 10. This CDR3 region has 15 residues. Germline CDR1 MDHEN, CDR2 SYDVKM. The CDR3 nucleotides read TGTGCCAGCAGCACGACAGGGGGGTTTGTCGAAAAACTGTTTTTT. Protein sequence: CASSTTGGFVEKLFF.

This clone was detected only a few times. The V and J genes are TRBV5-4 and TRBJ2-5; 7 positions agree with TRBD2. This CDR3 is built from 18 residues. V shed 0 bases and J 5 bases; nucleotides not matched to a gene: 16. Germline values: CDR1 SGHNT, CDR2 YYREEE (reference sequence). Written as DNA, the CDR3 is TGTGCCAGCAGCTTGGTCCCCCGGTCGGGGGGTTGGGGGGAGACCCAGTACTTC. Its translation is CASSLVPRSGGWGETQYF.

This clone appeared once. The chain is built from TRBV28 and TRBJ2-2, with 9 bases identical to TRBD1. The CDR3 loop spans 14 amino acids. The V gene's germline CDR1 is MDHEN and CDR2 SYDVKM. V was clipped by 5 bases and J by 8 bases; unmatched bases: 6. The CDR3 reads CASSATGGGGELFF. CDR3 DNA sequence: TGTGCCAGCAGTGCCACAGGGGGCGGAGGGGAGCTGTTTTTT.

The chain carries TRBV6-6 and TRBJ2-2; D is possibly TRBD1 (6 bases). The V gene's germline CDR1 is MNHNY and CDR2 SVGAGI (reference sequence). CDR3 length: 14 residues. V lost 7 bases and J 3 bases, leaving 12 bases between the germline ends. CDR3 sequence reads: CASKAAGDTGELFF. The CDR3 nucleotides read TGTGCCAGCAAGGCGGCAGGGGACACCGGGGAGCTGTTTTTT.